This entry lists 19 T cell receptor beta chains sequenced from one sample in a study of blood T cell repertoires in COVID-19. TCRdb's table, derived via immunoSEQ multiplex PCR, lists solely in-frame clones and lacks some. The data show around 130,000 clones, about four fifths seen once. Sequencing used peripheral blood. These receptors were collected from a human donor in a cohort sampled during active COVID-19.

DNA for the CDR3: TGCGCCAGCAGCTACATCGGGACAGGGGATGGGTATGGCTACACCTTC. Amino acid sequence: CASSYIGTGDGYGYTF. V and J are TRBV5-1 and TRBJ1-2; 10 nucleotides line up with TRBD1. CDR3 length: 16 amino acids. Unmatched junction bases numbered 10, after V lost 3 bases and J lost 5 bases. The germline V gene encodes CDR1 SGHRS and CDR2 YFSETQ.

The chain uses TRBV5-5 and TRBJ2-7, with a tentative D call TRBD1 (7 bases). The CDR3 totals 18 residues. The V gene lost 0 bases and the J gene lost 4 bases, with 23 bases spanning the gap. The V gene's germline CDR1 is SGHKS and CDR2 YYEKEE (reference sequence). The CDR3 here is CASSLVHTPGRGEYEQYF. The DNA of the CDR3 is TGTGCCAGCAGCTTGGTACATACGCCTGGCAGGGGGGAATACGAGCAGTACTTC.

The gene calls are TRBV7-8 and TRBJ1-2; a weak D match, TRBD1 (5 bases). The germline V and J ends were trimmed by 5 bases and 0 bases, with 13 bases remaining between them. Germline V gives CDR1 SGHVS, CDR2 FQNEAQ. CDR3 length equals 15 residues. The CDR3 sequence: CASSVDSFANYGYTF. The CDR3 region has the DNA TGTGCCAGCAGCGTAGACAGTTTCGCTAACTATGGCTACACCTTC.

Only one count was recorded for this clone. The chain employs TRBV30 and TRBJ1-1; D is possibly TRBD1 (5 bases). Germline values: CDR1 GTSNPN, CDR2 SVGIG (reference sequence). The CDR3 length is 12 residues. The V end lost 3 bases, the J end lost 4 bases, and 9 bases lay between the germline ends. CDR3 DNA: TGTGCCTGGAGAAGGGGATTCACTGAAGCTTTCTTT. This gives the protein CAWRRGFTEAFF.

This clone was seen a single time. The rearrangement uses TRBV27 and TRBJ1-4, with D possibly TRBD1 on 6 matching bases. The CDR3 has 14 amino acids. V lost 3 bases, J lost 8 bases, and 13 bases lay in between. CDR1 is MNHEY and CDR2 is SMNVEV in the germline V gene (reference sequence). CDR3 region: CASSFGGSSEKLFF. In DNA, the CDR3 is TGTGCCAGCAGTTTTGGGGGCTCGAGCGAAAAACTGTTTTTT.

The chain combines TRBV5-3 with TRBJ2-4; D uncertain. TRBV5-3 is an ORF for which the function is uncertain. The CDR3 sequence is 16 residues long. Trimming pared 3 bases from V and 0 bases from J, leaving 13 bases between. The CDR3, as DNA: TGTGCCAGAAGCTGCCCCGTACGGGTAGCCAAAAACATTCAGTACTTC. As protein: CARSCPVRVAKNIQYF.

J is TRBJ1-1 and V is TRBV7-2; 10 bases are a match to TRBD1. With 5 bases clipped from V and 3 bases from J, the junction kept 6 bases outside the gene matches. Germline values: CDR1 SGHTA, CDR2 FQGNSA. This CDR3 contains 15 residues. CDR3 DNA sequence: TGTGCCAGCAGCGGAATGACAGGGGGCTACACTGAAGCTTTCTTT. Translation: CASSGMTGGYTEAFF.

J is TRBJ2-3 and V is TRBV30; 11 bases match TRBD2. The germline V gene encodes CDR1 GTSNPN and CDR2 SVGIG (reference sequence). This CDR3 is built from 15 residues. Trimming at V came to 1 base and at J to 4 bases, leaving 4 bases not matched to a gene. The CDR3: CAWSGLAGPSDTQYF. Here the CDR3 DNA reads TGTGCCTGGAGTGGACTAGCGGGGCCCTCAGATACGCAGTATTTT.

This clone was seen a few times. Here the CDR3 reads CASSLGDPNTGELFF. DNA for the CDR3: TGTGCCAGCAGCCTAGGAGATCCGAACACCGGGGAGCTGTTTTTT. The chain links TRBV2 to TRBJ2-2; D not resolved. CDR3 size: 15 residues. Trimming cost V 6 bases and J 0 bases, with 11 bases left between them. Germline-derived CDR1 and CDR2 are SNHLY and FYNNEI. The whole variable domain, filled in from reference TRBV2 and TRBJ2-2, reads EPEVTQTPSHQVTQMGQEVILRCVPISNHLYFYWYRQILGQKVEFLVSFYNNEISEKSEIFDDQFSVERPDGSNFTLKIRSTKLEDSAMYFCASSLGDPNTGELFFGEGSRLTVL.

The V gene is TRBV7-9, the J gene TRBJ1-3; D unclear. CDR3 size: 16 residues. The germline V gene has CDR1 SEHNR and CDR2 FQNEAQ (reference sequence). With 5 bases removed from V and 0 bases from J, the gap between germline ends came to 14 bases. In nucleotides, the CDR3 is TGTGCCAGCAGCACCTCTCCCCCCAGCTCTGGAAACACCATATATTTT. It yields the protein CASSTSPPSSGNTIYF.

The chain carries TRBV30 and TRBJ2-1; 9 bases agree with TRBD2. CDR3 length: 14 residues. V was pared by 8 bases and J by 9 bases, with 14 bases of the junction left unmatched. Germline CDR1 is GTSNPN and CDR2 is SVGIG (reference sequence). The CDR3 region is CAISPGTSSAEQFF. The CDR3 bases are TGTGCCATAAGCCCCGGGACTAGCTCGGCTGAGCAGTTCTTC. Full variable domain (missing parts from reference TRBV30 and TRBJ2-1): SQTIHQWPATLVQPVGSPLSLECTVEGTSNPNLYWYRQAAGRGLQLLFYSVGIGQISSEVPQNLSASRPQDRQFILSSKKLLLSDSGFYLCAISPGTSSAEQFFGPGTRLTVL.

V and J are TRBV15 and TRBJ2-1; D is uncertain. Germline V gene data show CDR1 as LNHNV and CDR2 as YYDKDF (reference sequence). This CDR3 region has 14 residues. Trimming removed 0 bases at V and 6 bases at J, with 9 bases between. CDR3 sequence (DNA): TGTGCCACCAGCAGAGATCGCGGAGTCAATGAGCAGTTCTTC. Protein: CATSRDRGVNEQFF.

The CDR3 DNA follows: TGTGCCAGCAGTACTGGACTAGCGGGGACAGATACGCAGTATTTT. Translated: CASSTGLAGTDTQYF. The chain employs TRBV7-9 and TRBJ2-3; 12 bases are a match to TRBD2. The CDR3 runs to 15 residues. The ends lost 6 bases at V and 3 bases at J; junction bases unmatched: 4. Per germline, CDR1 SEHNR and CDR2 FQNEAQ (reference sequence).

This chain joins TRBV9 and TRBJ1-1, with D maybe TRBD1 (5 bases). In germline, CDR1 is SGDLS, CDR2 YYNGEE. V gave up 4 bases and J gave up 7 bases, with 20 bases separating them. CDR3 length: 15 amino acids. CDR3 residues: CASSRAGGAIGEAFF. For the CDR3, the DNA is TGTGCCAGCAGCAGAGCGGGAGGGGCTATAGGTGAAGCTTTCTTT.

Remarks on this clone: Additional DNA sequences in this sample encode the identical CDR3. The gene calls are TRBV9 and TRBJ1-2, with TRBD1 matching 9 bases. Germline V CDR1 and CDR2: SGDLS, YYNGEE. After removal of 3 bases from V and 5 bases from J, the junction contained 2 bases not matched to a gene. The CDR3 is 13 residues long. CDR3 sequence reads: CASSGGQGYGYTF. The CDR3 nucleotides are TGTGCCAGCAGCGGAGGACAGGGGTATGGCTACACCTTC.

This chain joins TRBV7-8 and TRBJ1-2; no clear D gene. The CDR3 length is 14 residues. Looked up from germline, CDR1 is SGHVS and CDR2 is FQNEAQ. V was clipped by 1 base and J by 2 bases, with 8 bases between them. The CDR3 sequence: CASSLGALNYGYTF. The DNA of the CDR3 is TGTGCCAGCAGCTTAGGGGCGCTGAACTATGGCTACACCTTC.

This clone was seen only once. This CDR3 reads CASSQDRGSGANVLTF. In nucleotides, the CDR3 is TGTGCCAGCAGCCAAGACAGGGGCTCTGGGGCCAACGTCCTGACTTTC. This chain connects TRBV4-2 to TRBJ2-6, with a tentative D call TRBD1 (6 bases). The CDR3 sequence is 16 residues long. Germline CDR1 and CDR2: LGHNA and YNFKEQ. Between the trimmed V and J ends, which lost 0 bases and 0 bases, there was a span of 6 bases.

The chain couples TRBV7-9 to TRBJ1-5, with TRBD1 identical over 7 bases. The CDR3 contains 18 residues. V shed 5 bases, J shed 7 bases, and the junction held 20 bases outside the gene matches. The germline CDR1 and CDR2 sequences are SEHNR and FQNEAQ (reference sequence). The CDR3 reads CASSPGGGEGSLWQPQHF. In nucleotides, the CDR3 is TGTGCCAGCAGCCCAGGGGGAGGAGAGGGTTCCTTATGGCAGCCCCAGCATTTT.

V gene TRBV7-6 combines with J gene TRBJ1-6; TRBD1 might be the D (5 bases). The germline V gene has CDR1 SGHVS and CDR2 FNYEAQ. This CDR3 comprises 15 residues. Trimming took off 7 bases at V and 8 bases at J, with 18 bases between the two ends. The CDR3 DNA reads as TGTGCCAGCACCCAATGGGCCGGGGGAGATTCACCCCTCCACTTT. It yields the protein CASTQWAGGDSPLHF.